A selection of T cell receptor beta chains follows, all from one sample in a study of T cell responses to AZD1222 COVID-19 vaccine. Produced via immunoSEQ multiplex PCR; TCRdb's table is partial and in-frame only. Of about 110,000 clones in the sample, around 91% were seen once. The input for sequencing was peripheral blood, taken on day 0 of AZD1222 vaccination. All receptors come from an adult in good health. The CDR3 runs from the conserved cysteine through the conserved F or W. D genes are given only for firm matches. Clone size is given for some rows only: seen once, a few or many times, or a class if the clone is expanded.

D gene,V gene,J gene,clone size,CDR3 protein,CDR3 DNA
TRBD1,TRBV2,TRBJ1-5,.,CASNDREGQPQHF,TGTGCCAGCAATGACAGGGAAGGTCAGCCCCAGCATTTT
.,TRBV27,TRBJ2-2,.,CASRGSYTGELFF,TGTGCCAGCCGGGGGTCTTACACCGGGGAGCTGTTTTTT
.,TRBV5-8,TRBJ1-5,.,CASSLEGRGNQPQHF,TGTGCCAGCAGCTTGGAGGGAAGAGGCAATCAGCCCCAGCATTTT
.,TRBV19,TRBJ2-5,once,CASSKVEETQYF,TGTGCCAGTTCCAAAGTAGAAGAGACCCAGTACTTC
TRBD1,TRBV5-1,TRBJ2-1,once,CASSTGQGSYNEQFF,TGCGCCAGCAGCACGGGACAGGGTTCCTACAATGAGCAGTTCTTC
.,TRBV27,TRBJ2-7,once,CASSLYPETRLEQYF,TGTGCCAGCAGTTTATATCCCGAGACTAGGCTCGAGCAGTACTTC
.,TRBV19,TRBJ2-4,.,CASSGGLIHLAKNIQYF,TGTGCCAGTAGTGGGGGGCTAATCCACTTGGCCAAAAACATTCAGTACTTC
TRBD1,TRBV2,TRBJ2-7,.,CASSGQGYEQYF,TGTGCCAGCAGTGGACAGGGCTACGAGCAGTACTTC
.,TRBV15,TRBJ1-1,.,CATSETITILEAFF,TGTGCCACCAGCGAGACAATTACAATACTTGAAGCTTTCTTT
.,TRBV6-5,TRBJ1-2,once,CASRSGGRYGYTF,TGTGCCAGCCGATCCGGGGGCCGCTATGGCTACACCTTC
.,TRBV12-5,TRBJ2-7,once,CASGLGYEQYF,TGTGCTAGTGGTTTGGGCTACGAGCAGTACTTC
.,TRBV7-8,TRBJ2-1,.,CASSLNPSSYNEQFF,TGTGCCAGCAGCTTAAACCCAAGCTCCTACAATGAGCAGTTCTTC
TRBD1,TRBV4-1,TRBJ1-3,.,CASSQDKGQGVPSGNTIYF,TGCGCCAGCAGCCAAGATAAAGGACAGGGGGTCCCCTCTGGAAACACCATATATTTT
.,TRBV12-3/TRBV12-4,TRBJ1-4,.,CASSPAWEKLFF,TGTGCCAGCAGTCCTGCCTGGGAAAAACTGTTTTTT
TRBD1,TRBV6-2/TRBV6-3,TRBJ2-5,.,CASSPYTVGQGRETQYF,TGTGCCAGCAGCCCTTACACGGTAGGACAGGGGCGAGAGACCCAGTACTTC
.,TRBV19,TRBJ1-5,once,CASSIGPENQPQHF,TGTGCCAGTAGTATAGGTCCGGAAAATCAGCCCCAGCATTTT
TRBD1,TRBV11-2,TRBJ1-4,.,CASSLDIGQVNEKLFF,TGTGCCAGCAGCTTAGATATAGGACAGGTGAATGAAAAACTGTTTTTT
TRBD2,TRBV5-6,TRBJ2-3,.,CASSLPSGGPTDTQYF,TGTGCCAGCAGCCTACCCAGCGGGGGACCGACGGATACGCAGTATTTT
TRBD1,TRBV6-2/TRBV6-3,TRBJ2-5,.,CASSQDRAIQETQYF,TGTGCCAGCAGCCAGGACAGGGCCATCCAAGAGACCCAGTACTTC
TRBD1,TRBV6-2/TRBV6-3,TRBJ1-1,once,CASSYPLSDREGTEAFF,TGTGCCAGCAGTTACCCCCTCAGCGACAGGGAGGGCACTGAAGCTTTCTTT
.,TRBV25-1,TRBJ1-4,.,CASRGEHEKLFF,TGTGCCAGTCGGGGCGAACACGAAAAACTGTTTTTT
.,TRBV7-3,TRBJ2-1,.,CASSFRQLSHEQFF,TGTGCCAGCAGCTTTAGACAGCTTTCTCATGAGCAGTTCTTC
TRBD2,TRBV7-7,TRBJ2-2,.,CASSQGLADTGELFF,TGTGCCAGCAGCCAGGGACTAGCGGACACCGGGGAGCTGTTTTTT
TRBD1,TRBV6-5,TRBJ1-6,few,CASSQTQGANSPLHF,TGTGCCAGCAGTCAGACACAGGGGGCAAATTCACCCCTCCACTTT
.,TRBV7-6,TRBJ1-4,once,CASSPLNRESDEKLFF,TGTGCCAGCAGCCCCCTCAACAGGGAATCGGATGAAAAACTGTTTTTT
.,TRBV10-3,TRBJ2-7,.,CAISEGLYEQYF,TGTGCCATCAGTGAAGGGCTGTACGAGCAGTACTTC
.,TRBV14,TRBJ1-1,.,CASSQVMNTEAFF,TGTGCCAGCAGCCAAGTAATGAACACTGAAGCTTTCTTT
.,TRBV6-2/TRBV6-3,TRBJ2-1,.,CASSYGGRNEQFF,TGTGCCAGCAGTTACGGAGGGCGCAATGAGCAGTTCTTC
.,TRBV5-4,TRBJ1-5,.,CASSLDPGNNQPQHF,TGTGCCAGCAGCTTGGATCCAGGGAACAATCAGCCCCAGCATTTT
.,TRBV4-3,TRBJ2-1,.,CASSQQIKGSPLPQFF,TGCGCCAGCAGCCAACAAATTAAGGGTAGCCCACTCCCACAGTTCTTC
.,TRBV19,TRBJ1-2,.,CASRLFTGSGGYTF,TGTGCCAGTAGACTTTTCACAGGGTCGGGCGGCTACACCTTC
TRBD1,TRBV10-3,TRBJ2-2,.,CAIKGTTGGSSTGELFF,TGTGCCATCAAGGGGACTACAGGGGGCTCTTCTACCGGGGAGCTGTTTTTT
.,TRBV6-2/TRBV6-3,TRBJ2-2,.,CASSYDIGGELFF,TGTGCCAGCAGTTACGACATTGGCGGGGAGCTGTTTTTT
.,TRBV6-2/TRBV6-3,TRBJ1-2,.,CASSHRNYGYTF,TGTGCCAGCAGCCATCGTAACTATGGCTACACCTTC
.,TRBV5-1,TRBJ1-1,.,CASSLDTEAFF,TGCGCCAGCAGCCTGGATACTGAAGCTTTCTTT
.,TRBV5-6,TRBJ2-1,.,CASSFSGYYNEQFF,TGTGCCAGCAGCTTCTCAGGGTACTACAATGAGCAGTTCTTC
.,TRBV19,TRBJ1-5,.,CASSIGGGSNQPQHF,TGTGCCAGTAGTATAGGGGGGGGGAGCAATCAGCCCCAGCATTTT
.,TRBV6-5,TRBJ1-6,.,CASSYSPGHSPLHF,TGTGCCAGCAGTTACTCGCCAGGGCACTCACCCCTCCACTTT
TRBD1,TRBV19,TRBJ2-7,.,CASGTGDGEQYF,TGTGCCAGCGGGACAGGGGATGGCGAGCAGTACTTC
.,TRBV5-1,TRBJ2-2,.,CASSLGPNTGELFF,TGCGCCAGCAGCTTGGGACCGAACACCGGGGAGCTGTTTTTT
.,TRBV3-1/TRBV3-2,TRBJ1-4,once,CASIPHRAGIVTNEKLFF,TGTGCCAGCATTCCACACAGAGCTGGGATTGTAACTAATGAAAAACTGTTTTTT
TRBD2,TRBV11-2,TRBJ2-1,once,CASSQFVLAVSYNEQFF,TGTGCCAGCAGCCAATTCGTACTAGCGGTTTCCTACAATGAGCAGTTCTTC
.,TRBV7-9,TRBJ2-2,.,CASSLARTIGTGELFF,TGTGCCAGCAGCTTAGCGCGGACCATTGGTACCGGGGAGCTGTTTTTT
TRBD1,TRBV2,TRBJ1-2,.,CASTGVRQGSGYTF,TGTGCCAGCACGGGGGTCCGACAGGGGAGCGGCTACACCTTC
.,TRBV2,TRBJ1-1,.,CASSAGREVAEAFF,TGTGCCAGCAGTGCGGGGAGGGAAGTTGCTGAAGCTTTCTTT
.,TRBV27,TRBJ1-6,.,CASRKTAGINSPLHF,TGTGCCAGCAGGAAGACAGCCGGAATCAATTCACCCCTCCACTTT
.,TRBV5-4,TRBJ1-2,.,CASSPPLAPSNYGYTF,TGTGCCAGCAGCCCACCGTTAGCTCCCTCTAACTATGGCTACACCTTC
.,TRBV19,TRBJ1-4,.,CASSAGGEKLFF,TGTGCCAGCTCGGCCGGGGGGGAAAAACTGTTTTTT
.,TRBV27,TRBJ2-3,.,CASKKRDTQYF,TGTGCCAGCAAAAAACGGGATACGCAGTATTTT
TRBD2,TRBV3-1/TRBV3-2,TRBJ2-1,.,CASSHETSGGASFNEQFF,TGTGCCAGCAGCCACGAAACTAGCGGGGGGGCGTCGTTCAATGAGCAGTTCTTC
TRBD2,TRBV20-1,TRBJ2-3,.,CSILPGGTQYF,TGCAGCATCCTACCGGGAGGTACGCAGTATTTT
TRBD2,TRBV29-1,TRBJ2-1,.,CSVLTSGVYNEQFF,TGCAGCGTTCTGACTAGCGGGGTTTACAATGAGCAGTTCTTC
.,TRBV5-4,TRBJ1-1,.,CASNVPGGAGTEAFF,TGTGCCAGCAACGTCCCGGGGGGGGCGGGCACTGAAGCTTTCTTT
.,TRBV5-5,TRBJ2-1,.,CASSLALRSSYNEQFF,TGTGCCAGCAGCTTAGCCCTTCGAAGCTCCTACAATGAGCAGTTCTTC
.,TRBV6-4,TRBJ2-1,.,CASSDAEGNNEQFF,TGTGCCAGCAGTGACGCGGAAGGGAACAATGAGCAGTTCTTC
.,TRBV9,TRBJ1-1,.,CASSVDDRPAAFF,TGTGCCAGCAGCGTAGATGACAGGCCGGCGGCTTTCTTT
TRBD2,TRBV5-1,TRBJ2-3,.,CASSLDPSGADTQYF,TGCGCCAGCAGCTTGGACCCGAGCGGGGCAGATACGCAGTATTTT
.,TRBV6-6,TRBJ1-5,.,CASTLGAGNQPQHF,TGTGCCAGCACGCTGGGGGCCGGCAATCAGCCCCAGCATTTT
.,TRBV4-1,TRBJ2-2,.,CASSQEVTGSTGELFF,TGCGCCAGCAGCCAAGAGGTTACAGGAAGCACCGGGGAGCTGTTTTTT